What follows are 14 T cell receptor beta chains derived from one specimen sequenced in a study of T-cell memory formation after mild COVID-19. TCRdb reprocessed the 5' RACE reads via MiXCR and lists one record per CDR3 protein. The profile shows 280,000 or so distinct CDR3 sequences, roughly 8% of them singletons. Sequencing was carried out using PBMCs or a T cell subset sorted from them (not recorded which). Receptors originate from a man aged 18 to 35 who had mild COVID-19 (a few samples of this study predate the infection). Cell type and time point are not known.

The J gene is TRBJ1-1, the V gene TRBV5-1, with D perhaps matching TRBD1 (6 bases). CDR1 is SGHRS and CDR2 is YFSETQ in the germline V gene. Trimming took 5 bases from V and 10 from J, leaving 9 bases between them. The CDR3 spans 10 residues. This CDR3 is CASRGARAFF. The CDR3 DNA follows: TGCGCCAGCAGGGGGGCTCGAGCTTTCTTT.

Written as DNA, the CDR3 is TGTGCCACCAGGTCATTCAGTGGGAACACCGGGGAGCTGTTTTTT. It encodes CATRSFSGNTGELFF. V usage is TRBV15 and J usage is TRBJ2-2; D call uncertain. The CDR3 is 15 amino acids. Germline V gene lookup returns CDR1 LNHNV and CDR2 YYDKDF (reference sequence). Trimming removed 6 bases from V and 1 base from J, with 12 bases in between.

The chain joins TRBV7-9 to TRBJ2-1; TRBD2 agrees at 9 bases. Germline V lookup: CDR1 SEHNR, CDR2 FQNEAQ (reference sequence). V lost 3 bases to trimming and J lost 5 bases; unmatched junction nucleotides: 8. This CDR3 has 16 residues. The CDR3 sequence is CASSFGGGARNNEQFF. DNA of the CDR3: TGTGCCAGCAGCTTCGGCGGGGGGGCCAGGAACAATGAGCAGTTCTTC.

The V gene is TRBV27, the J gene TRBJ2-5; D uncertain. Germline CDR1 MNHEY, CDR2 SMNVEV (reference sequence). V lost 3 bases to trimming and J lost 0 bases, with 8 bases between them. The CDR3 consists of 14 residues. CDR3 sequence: CASSFSVNQETQYF. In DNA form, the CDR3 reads TGTGCCAGCAGTTTCTCCGTAAACCAAGAGACCCAGTACTTC.

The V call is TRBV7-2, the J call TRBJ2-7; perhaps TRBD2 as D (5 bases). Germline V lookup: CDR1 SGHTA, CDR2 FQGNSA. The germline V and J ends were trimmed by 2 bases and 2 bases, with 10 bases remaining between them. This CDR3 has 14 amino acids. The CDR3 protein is CASSLPPGTYEQYF. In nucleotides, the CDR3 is TGTGCCAGCAGCTTACCCCCGGGGACCTACGAGCAGTACTTC.

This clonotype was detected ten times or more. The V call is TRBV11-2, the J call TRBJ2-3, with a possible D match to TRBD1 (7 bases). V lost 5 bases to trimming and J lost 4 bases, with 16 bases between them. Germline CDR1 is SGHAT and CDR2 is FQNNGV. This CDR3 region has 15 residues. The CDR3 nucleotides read TGTGCCAGCAGCCCCCGACAGGGACTTCCAGATACGCAGTATTTT. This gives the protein CASSPRQGLPDTQYF. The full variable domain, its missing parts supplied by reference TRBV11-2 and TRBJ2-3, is EAGVAQSPRYKIIEKRQSVAFWCNPISGHATLYWYQQILGQGPKLLIQFQNNGVVDDSQLPKDRFSAERLKGVDSTLKIQPAKLEDSAVYLCASSPRQGLPDTQYFGPGTRLTVL.

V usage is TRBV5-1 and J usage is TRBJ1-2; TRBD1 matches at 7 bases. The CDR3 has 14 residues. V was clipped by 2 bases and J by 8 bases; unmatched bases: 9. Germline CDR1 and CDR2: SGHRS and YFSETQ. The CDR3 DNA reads TGCGCCAGCAGCTTACCGGCAGGGGGACGAGGCTACACCTTC. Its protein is CASSLPAGGRGYTF.

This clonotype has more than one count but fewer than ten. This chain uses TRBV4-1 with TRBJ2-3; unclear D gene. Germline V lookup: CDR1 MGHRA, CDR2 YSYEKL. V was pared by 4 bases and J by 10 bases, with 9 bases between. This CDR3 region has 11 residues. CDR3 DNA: TGCGCCAGCAGCCCGAGAATCGCGCAGTATTTT. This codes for CASSPRIAQYF.

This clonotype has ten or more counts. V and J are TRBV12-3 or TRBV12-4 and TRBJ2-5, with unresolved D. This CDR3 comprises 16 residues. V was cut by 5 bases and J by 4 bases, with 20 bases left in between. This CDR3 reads CASSPPGPGTGETQYF. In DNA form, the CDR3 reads TGTGCCAGCAGTCCCCCCGGGCCTGGAACTGGAGAGACCCAGTACTTC.

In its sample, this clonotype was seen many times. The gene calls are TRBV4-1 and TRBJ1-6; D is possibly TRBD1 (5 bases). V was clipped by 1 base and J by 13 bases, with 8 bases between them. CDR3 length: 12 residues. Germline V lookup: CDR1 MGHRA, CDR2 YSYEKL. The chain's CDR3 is CASSQGEGPLHF. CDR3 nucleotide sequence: TGCGCCAGCAGCCAAGGTGAGGGGCCCCTCCACTTT.

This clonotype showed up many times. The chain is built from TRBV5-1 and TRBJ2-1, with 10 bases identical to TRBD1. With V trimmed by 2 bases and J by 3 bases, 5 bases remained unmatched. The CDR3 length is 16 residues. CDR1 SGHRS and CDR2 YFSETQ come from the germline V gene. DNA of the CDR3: TGCGCCAGCAGCTTTGCCGGGACAGGGGTCTACAATGAGCAGTTCTTC. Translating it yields CASSFAGTGVYNEQFF.

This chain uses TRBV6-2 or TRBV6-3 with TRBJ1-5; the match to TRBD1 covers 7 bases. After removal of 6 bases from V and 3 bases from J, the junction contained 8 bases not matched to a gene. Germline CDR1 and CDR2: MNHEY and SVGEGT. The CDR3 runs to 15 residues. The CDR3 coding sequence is TGTGCCAGCAGGCCTACAGGGGTATACAATCAGCCCCAGCATTTT. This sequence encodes CASRPTGVYNQPQHF.

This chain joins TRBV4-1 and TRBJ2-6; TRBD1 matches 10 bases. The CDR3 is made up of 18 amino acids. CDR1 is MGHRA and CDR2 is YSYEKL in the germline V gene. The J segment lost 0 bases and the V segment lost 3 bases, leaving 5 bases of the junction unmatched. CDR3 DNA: TGCGCCAGCAGCCACCGTGGGACAGGGGTCTCTGGGGCCAACGTCCTGACTTTC. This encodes CASSHRGTGVSGANVLTF.

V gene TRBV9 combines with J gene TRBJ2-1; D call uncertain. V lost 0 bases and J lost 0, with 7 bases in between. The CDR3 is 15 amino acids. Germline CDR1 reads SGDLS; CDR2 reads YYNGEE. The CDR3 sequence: CASSVDRGSYNEQFF. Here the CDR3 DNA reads TGTGCCAGCAGCGTAGATAGAGGCTCCTACAATGAGCAGTTCTTC.